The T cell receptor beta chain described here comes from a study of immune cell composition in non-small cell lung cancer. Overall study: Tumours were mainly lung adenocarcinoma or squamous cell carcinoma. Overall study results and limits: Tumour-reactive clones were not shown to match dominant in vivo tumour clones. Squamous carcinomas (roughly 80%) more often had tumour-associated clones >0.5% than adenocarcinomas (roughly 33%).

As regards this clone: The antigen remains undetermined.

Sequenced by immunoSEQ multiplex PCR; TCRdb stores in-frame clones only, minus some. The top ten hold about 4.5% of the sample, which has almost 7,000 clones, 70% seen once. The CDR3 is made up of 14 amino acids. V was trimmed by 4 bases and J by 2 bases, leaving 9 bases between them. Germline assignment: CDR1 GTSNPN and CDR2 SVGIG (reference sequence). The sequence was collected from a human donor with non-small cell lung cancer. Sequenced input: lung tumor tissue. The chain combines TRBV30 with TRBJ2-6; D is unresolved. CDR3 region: CAWNEVAGANVLTF. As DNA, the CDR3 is TGTGCCTGGAATGAGGTCGCTGGGGCCAACGTCCTGACTTTC.